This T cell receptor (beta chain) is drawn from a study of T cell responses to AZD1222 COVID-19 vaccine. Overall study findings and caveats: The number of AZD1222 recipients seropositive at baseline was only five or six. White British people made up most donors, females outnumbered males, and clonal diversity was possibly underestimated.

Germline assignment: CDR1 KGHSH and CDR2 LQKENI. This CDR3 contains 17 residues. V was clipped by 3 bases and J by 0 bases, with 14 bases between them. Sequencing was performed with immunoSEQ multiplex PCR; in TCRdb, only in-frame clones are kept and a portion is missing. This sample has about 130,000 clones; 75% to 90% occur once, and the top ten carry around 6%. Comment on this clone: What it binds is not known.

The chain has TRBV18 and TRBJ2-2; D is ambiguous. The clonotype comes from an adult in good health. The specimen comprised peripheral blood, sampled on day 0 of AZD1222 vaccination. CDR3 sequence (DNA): TGTGCCAGCTCACCGACTGTTCTAGAAGCGAACACCGGGGAGCTGTTTTTT. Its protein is CASSPTVLEANTGELFF.